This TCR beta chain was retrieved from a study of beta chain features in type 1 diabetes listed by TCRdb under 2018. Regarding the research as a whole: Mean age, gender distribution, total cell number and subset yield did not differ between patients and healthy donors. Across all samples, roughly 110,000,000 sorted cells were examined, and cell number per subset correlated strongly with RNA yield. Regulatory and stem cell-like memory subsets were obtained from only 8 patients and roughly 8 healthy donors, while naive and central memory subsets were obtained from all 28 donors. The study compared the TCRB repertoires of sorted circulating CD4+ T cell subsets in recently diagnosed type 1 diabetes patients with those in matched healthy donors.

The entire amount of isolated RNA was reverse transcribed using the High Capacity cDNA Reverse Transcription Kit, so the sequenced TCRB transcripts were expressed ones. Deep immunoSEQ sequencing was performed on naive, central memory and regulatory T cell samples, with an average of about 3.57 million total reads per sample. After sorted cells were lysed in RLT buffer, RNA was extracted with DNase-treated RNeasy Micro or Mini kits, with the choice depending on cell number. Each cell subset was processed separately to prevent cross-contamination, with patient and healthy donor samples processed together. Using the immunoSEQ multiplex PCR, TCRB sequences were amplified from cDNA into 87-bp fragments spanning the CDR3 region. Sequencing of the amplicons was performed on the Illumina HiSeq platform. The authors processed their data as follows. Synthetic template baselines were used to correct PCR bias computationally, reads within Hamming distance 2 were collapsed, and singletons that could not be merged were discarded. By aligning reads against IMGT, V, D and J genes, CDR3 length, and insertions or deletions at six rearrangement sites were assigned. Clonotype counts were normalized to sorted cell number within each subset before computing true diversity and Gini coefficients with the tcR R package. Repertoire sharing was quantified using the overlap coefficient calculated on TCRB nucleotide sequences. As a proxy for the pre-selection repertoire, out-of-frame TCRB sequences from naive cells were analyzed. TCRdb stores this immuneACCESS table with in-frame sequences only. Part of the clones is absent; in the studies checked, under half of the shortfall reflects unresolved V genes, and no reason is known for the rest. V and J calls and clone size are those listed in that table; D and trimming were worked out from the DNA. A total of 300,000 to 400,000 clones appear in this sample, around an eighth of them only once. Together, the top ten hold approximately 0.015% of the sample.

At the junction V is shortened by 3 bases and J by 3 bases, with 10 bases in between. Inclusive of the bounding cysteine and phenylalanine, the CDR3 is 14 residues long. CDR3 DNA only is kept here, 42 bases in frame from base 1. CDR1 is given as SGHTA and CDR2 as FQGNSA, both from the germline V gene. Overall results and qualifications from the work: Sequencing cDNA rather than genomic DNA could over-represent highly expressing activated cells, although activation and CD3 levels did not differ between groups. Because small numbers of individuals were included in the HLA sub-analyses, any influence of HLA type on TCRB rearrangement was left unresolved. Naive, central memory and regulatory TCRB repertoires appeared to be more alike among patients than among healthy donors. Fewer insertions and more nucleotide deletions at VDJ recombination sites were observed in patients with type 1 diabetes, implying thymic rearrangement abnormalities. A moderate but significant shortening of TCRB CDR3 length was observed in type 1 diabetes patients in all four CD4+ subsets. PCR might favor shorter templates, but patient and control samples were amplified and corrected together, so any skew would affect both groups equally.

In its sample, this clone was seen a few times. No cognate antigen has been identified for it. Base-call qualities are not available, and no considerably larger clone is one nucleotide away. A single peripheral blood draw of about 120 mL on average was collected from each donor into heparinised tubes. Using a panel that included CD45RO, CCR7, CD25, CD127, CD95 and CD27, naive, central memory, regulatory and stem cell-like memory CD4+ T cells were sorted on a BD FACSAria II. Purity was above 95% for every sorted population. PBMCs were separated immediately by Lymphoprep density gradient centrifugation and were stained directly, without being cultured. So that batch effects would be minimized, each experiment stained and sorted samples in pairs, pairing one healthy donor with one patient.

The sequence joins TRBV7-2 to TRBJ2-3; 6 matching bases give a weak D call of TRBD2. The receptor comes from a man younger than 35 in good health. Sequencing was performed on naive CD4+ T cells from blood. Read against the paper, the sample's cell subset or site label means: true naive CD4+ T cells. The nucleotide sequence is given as TGTGCCAGCAGCTTCCGACTAGTTACAGATACGCAGTATTTT. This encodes CASSFRLVTDTQYF.